These T cell receptor beta chains were read from a single sample in a study of high-grade serous ovarian cancer treatment subgroups. Sequenced by immunoSEQ multiplex PCR; TCRdb stores in-frame clones only, minus some. The data show about 11,000 clones, 83% seen once. Material: tumor tissue. These TCRs come from a human donor with high-grade serous ovarian cancer. Each CDR3 is given with its conserved first and last residue. The D gene is left open where the match is weak. Not all rows give a size; the values are once, few, many and, for expanded clones, a class.

d_call: -; v_call: TRBV28; clone_size: once; j_call: TRBJ2-2; cdr3_nt: TGTGCCAGCAGGTTCCCAGGTAGCGGGGAGCTGTTTTTT; cdr3_aa: CASRFPGSGELFF
d_call: -; v_call: TRBV10-3; clone_size: -; j_call: TRBJ1-5; cdr3_nt: TGTGCCATCAGTGAGTCACTCATCATAATACAGCCCCAGCATTTT; cdr3_aa: CAISESLIIIQPQHF
d_call: TRBD1; v_call: TRBV7-8; clone_size: -; j_call: TRBJ2-1; cdr3_nt: TGTGCCAGCAGCCCGGGACAGAGTATTATCATGGAGCAGTTCTTC; cdr3_aa: CASSPGQSIIMEQFF
d_call: -; v_call: TRBV7-9; clone_size: -; j_call: TRBJ2-1; cdr3_nt: TGTGCCAGCAGCTCTCGCGACAATGAGCAGTTCTTC; cdr3_aa: CASSSRDNEQFF
d_call: TRBD1; v_call: TRBV25-1; clone_size: once; j_call: TRBJ2-5; cdr3_nt: TGTGCCAGCAGCACAGGGGGCAGGGAGACCCAGTACTTC; cdr3_aa: CASSTGGRETQYF
d_call: -; v_call: TRBV4-1; clone_size: -; j_call: TRBJ2-5; cdr3_nt: TGCGCCAGCAGCCAAGATCCGGGGCGAGAGACCCAGTACTTC; cdr3_aa: CASSQDPGRETQYF
d_call: -; v_call: TRBV25-1; clone_size: -; j_call: TRBJ2-2; cdr3_nt: TGTGCCAGCAGTGATAATGGGGCCCCCGGGGAGCTGTTTTTT; cdr3_aa: CASSDNGAPGELFF
d_call: -; v_call: TRBV14; clone_size: few; j_call: TRBJ2-2; cdr3_nt: TGTGCCAGCAGCCAAGGCCTTAGAAGAACTTCCTTGACCGGGGAGCTGTTTTTT; cdr3_aa: CASSQGLRRTSLTGELFF
d_call: -; v_call: TRBV7-9; clone_size: -; j_call: TRBJ1-2; cdr3_nt: TGTGCCAGCAGCAGCGGGCCTTATGGCTACACCTTC; cdr3_aa: CASSSGPYGYTF
d_call: -; v_call: TRBV23-1; clone_size: once; j_call: TRBJ1-4; cdr3_nt: TGCGCCAGCAGTCATCAACTATGCCCCGGGGGGCGCAAAGCAAAACTGTTTTTT; cdr3_aa: CASSHQLCPGGRKAKLFF
d_call: -; v_call: TRBV7-9; clone_size: -; j_call: TRBJ2-7; cdr3_nt: TGTGCCAGCAGCGCAGCCAGGAACTACGAGCAGTACTTC; cdr3_aa: CASSAARNYEQYF
d_call: -; v_call: TRBV10-2; clone_size: -; j_call: TRBJ1-5; cdr3_nt: TGCGCCAGCAGTGATATCTGGGAAAATCAGCCCCAGCATTTT; cdr3_aa: CASSDIWENQPQHF
d_call: TRBD2; v_call: TRBV13; clone_size: -; j_call: TRBJ2-3; cdr3_nt: TGTGCCAGCAGCCTTCGGACAGGACTAGCGGGCGTGGGAGGGGATACGCAGTATTTT; cdr3_aa: CASSLRTGLAGVGGDTQYF
d_call: -; v_call: TRBV19; clone_size: -; j_call: TRBJ1-5; cdr3_nt: TGTGCCAGTAGTACGATGGGCTCAGGGACGGGGAGCAATCAGCCCCAGCATTTT; cdr3_aa: CASSTMGSGTGSNQPQHF
d_call: -; v_call: TRBV7-3; clone_size: once; j_call: TRBJ1-5; cdr3_nt: TGTGCCAGCAGCCGAGTTAATCAGCCCCAGCATTTT; cdr3_aa: CASSRVNQPQHF
d_call: TRBD1; v_call: TRBV25-1; clone_size: -; j_call: TRBJ1-4; cdr3_nt: TGTGCCACCGCTGGGACAGGGAGTGAAAAACTGTTTTTT; cdr3_aa: CATAGTGSEKLFF
d_call: TRBD1; v_call: TRBV18; clone_size: -; j_call: TRBJ1-4; cdr3_nt: TGTGCCAGCTCACCGAACAGGGGATTTGACGAAAAACTGTTTTTT; cdr3_aa: CASSPNRGFDEKLFF
d_call: -; v_call: TRBV30; clone_size: once; j_call: TRBJ2-7; cdr3_nt: TGTGCCTGGAGGTTGCGGGGTTCCTACGAGCAGTACTTC; cdr3_aa: CAWRLRGSYEQYF
d_call: -; v_call: TRBV5-1; clone_size: -; j_call: TRBJ2-3; cdr3_nt: TGCGCCAGCAGCTTGGCGGGGCGGAGGGATACGCAGTATTTT; cdr3_aa: CASSLAGRRDTQYF
d_call: -; v_call: TRBV5-1; clone_size: -; j_call: TRBJ2-1; cdr3_nt: TGCGCCAGCTTCGGTACTACCAATGAGCAGTTCTTC; cdr3_aa: CASFGTTNEQFF
d_call: -; v_call: TRBV19; clone_size: -; j_call: TRBJ2-5; cdr3_nt: TGTGCCAGTAGTTTTGGCAGGCGGGAGACCCAGTACTTC; cdr3_aa: CASSFGRRETQYF
d_call: -; v_call: TRBV25-1; clone_size: -; j_call: TRBJ1-1; cdr3_nt: TGTGCCAGCAGTGATCTCAGGGGCCGTAACACTGAAGCTTTCTTT; cdr3_aa: CASSDLRGRNTEAFF
d_call: -; v_call: TRBV7-2; clone_size: few; j_call: TRBJ1-2; cdr3_nt: TGTGCCAGCAGCTTAGTTTCCCTCCGAGGCTACACCTTC; cdr3_aa: CASSLVSLRGYTF
d_call: -; v_call: TRBV27; clone_size: -; j_call: TRBJ1-5; cdr3_nt: TGTGCCAGCAGTTTACAGGCGGGCGCCAATCAGCCCCAGCATTTT; cdr3_aa: CASSLQAGANQPQHF
d_call: TRBD2; v_call: TRBV4-1; clone_size: few; j_call: TRBJ2-5; cdr3_nt: TGCGCCAGCAGCCAAGGGGGACTAGCGGGAGGGCTGGGTAAAGAGACCCAGTACTTC; cdr3_aa: CASSQGGLAGGLGKETQYF
d_call: -; v_call: TRBV25-1; clone_size: -; j_call: TRBJ2-1; cdr3_nt: TGTGCCAGCAGTAAGATGGACAGCGATATTAATGAGCAGTTCTTC; cdr3_aa: CASSKMDSDINEQFF
d_call: -; v_call: TRBV27; clone_size: -; j_call: TRBJ2-1; cdr3_nt: TGTGCCAGCAGTTTAAGGGACAATGAGCAGTTCTTC; cdr3_aa: CASSLRDNEQFF
d_call: TRBD2; v_call: TRBV11-2; clone_size: -; j_call: TRBJ2-1; cdr3_nt: TGTGCCAGCAGCCGTGGACTAGGCTCCTACAATGAGCAGTTCTTC; cdr3_aa: CASSRGLGSYNEQFF
d_call: -; v_call: TRBV5-1; clone_size: -; j_call: TRBJ1-2; cdr3_nt: TGCGCCAGCAGCGGGGGGCGCGGGATCGCTAACTATGGCTACACCTTC; cdr3_aa: CASSGGRGIANYGYTF
d_call: -; v_call: TRBV6-1; clone_size: -; j_call: TRBJ2-7; cdr3_nt: TGTGCCAGCGCAGGGATGACCTACGAGCAGTACTTC; cdr3_aa: CASAGMTYEQYF
d_call: TRBD2; v_call: TRBV6-6; clone_size: -; j_call: TRBJ2-2; cdr3_nt: TGTGCCAGCAGGGGATATAGCGGGCTAGGCGGGGAGCTGTTTTTT; cdr3_aa: CASRGYSGLGGELFF
d_call: -; v_call: TRBV2; clone_size: -; j_call: TRBJ2-7; cdr3_nt: TGTGCCAGCACTGCCCAGTGGGCTTACGAGCAGTACTTC; cdr3_aa: CASTAQWAYEQYF
d_call: -; v_call: TRBV5-1; clone_size: -; j_call: TRBJ2-1; cdr3_nt: TGCGCCAGCAGCTTGGGGGGACGGACTCTCGGGCAGGAGCAGTTCTTC; cdr3_aa: CASSLGGRTLGQEQFF
d_call: -; v_call: TRBV4-1; clone_size: -; j_call: TRBJ2-7; cdr3_nt: TGCGCCAGCAGCCAGAGGTACGTGAGGGGTTACTACGAGCAGTACTTC; cdr3_aa: CASSQRYVRGYYEQYF
d_call: TRBD2; v_call: TRBV28; clone_size: -; j_call: TRBJ2-7; cdr3_nt: TGTGCCAGCAGTTTTCCAGCGGGAGAAATATCCTACGAGCAGTACTTC; cdr3_aa: CASSFPAGEISYEQYF
d_call: -; v_call: TRBV5-1; clone_size: -; j_call: TRBJ2-7; cdr3_nt: TGCGCCAGCAGCTTGGTTTCCGCGGGGTCCCCCTACGAGCAGTACTTC; cdr3_aa: CASSLVSAGSPYEQYF
d_call: -; v_call: TRBV2; clone_size: few; j_call: TRBJ1-1; cdr3_nt: TGTGCCAGCAGTGAACAGGAGAACACTGAAGCTTTCTTT; cdr3_aa: CASSEQENTEAFF
d_call: -; v_call: TRBV27; clone_size: -; j_call: TRBJ2-7; cdr3_nt: TGTGCCAGCAGTTTACGGACGGATCTTGGAGGCGAGCAGTACTTC; cdr3_aa: CASSLRTDLGGEQYF
d_call: TRBD1; v_call: TRBV14; clone_size: -; j_call: TRBJ2-3; cdr3_nt: TGTGCCAGCAGCCCTACCACGTTGGCCAGGGGGCACACAGATACGCAGTATTTT; cdr3_aa: CASSPTTLARGHTDTQYF
d_call: -; v_call: TRBV6-1; clone_size: -; j_call: TRBJ1-6; cdr3_nt: TGTGCCAGCAGGGGAGACGGCAGAGATAATTCACCCCTCCACTTT; cdr3_aa: CASRGDGRDNSPLHF
d_call: -; v_call: TRBV14; clone_size: -; j_call: TRBJ1-6; cdr3_nt: TGTGCCAGCAGGAGGGTTGATAATTCACCCCTCCACTTT; cdr3_aa: CASRRVDNSPLHF
d_call: -; v_call: TRBV7-8; clone_size: -; j_call: TRBJ2-7; cdr3_nt: TGTGCCAGCAGCGGATTGGAGGGACAGACGGACTACGAGCAGTACTTC; cdr3_aa: CASSGLEGQTDYEQYF
d_call: -; v_call: TRBV2; clone_size: -; j_call: TRBJ1-5; cdr3_nt: TGTGCCAGCAAAGGGCCTTTTAGCAATCAGCCCCAGCATTTT; cdr3_aa: CASKGPFSNQPQHF
d_call: TRBD1; v_call: TRBV9; clone_size: -; j_call: TRBJ2-3; cdr3_nt: TGTGCCAGCAGCTACGGGACAGGGGGTACAGATACGCAGTATTTT; cdr3_aa: CASSYGTGGTDTQYF
d_call: TRBD2; v_call: TRBV5-6; clone_size: -; j_call: TRBJ2-7; cdr3_nt: TGTGCCAGCAGGAATACGGGGGGCTACGAGCAGTACTTC; cdr3_aa: CASRNTGGYEQYF
d_call: TRBD1; v_call: TRBV6-9; clone_size: -; j_call: TRBJ1-1; cdr3_nt: TGTGCCAGCAGTGCAAAAGGGGGCGTCCCTGAAGCTTTCTTT; cdr3_aa: CASSAKGGVPEAFF
d_call: -; v_call: TRBV5-6; clone_size: once; j_call: TRBJ1-4; cdr3_nt: TGTGCCAGCAGCTCCAGAAATAATGAAAAACTGTTTTTT; cdr3_aa: CASSSRNNEKLFF
d_call: -; v_call: TRBV6-6; clone_size: once; j_call: TRBJ1-3; cdr3_nt: TGTGCCAGCGGAGGGCAGTCTGGAAACACCATATATTTT; cdr3_aa: CASGGQSGNTIYF
d_call: -; v_call: TRBV11-3; clone_size: -; j_call: TRBJ1-1; cdr3_nt: TGTGCCAGCAGCTTCCTTACAGGCACTGAAGCTTTCTTT; cdr3_aa: CASSFLTGTEAFF
d_call: TRBD1; v_call: TRBV20-1; clone_size: -; j_call: TRBJ1-2; cdr3_nt: TGCAGCGGAACAGGGGGTGGGGGCTACACCTTC; cdr3_aa: CSGTGGGGYTF
d_call: -; v_call: TRBV7-2; clone_size: -; j_call: TRBJ1-1; cdr3_nt: TGTGCCAGCAGCTTCCAGGGACTTCGGGAAGCTTTCTTT; cdr3_aa: CASSFQGLREAFF
d_call: -; v_call: TRBV27; clone_size: -; j_call: TRBJ1-1; cdr3_nt: TGTGCCAGCAGTCGTAATGGGGCCACTGAAGCTTTCTTT; cdr3_aa: CASSRNGATEAFF
d_call: -; v_call: TRBV5-1; clone_size: -; j_call: TRBJ2-5; cdr3_nt: TGCGCCAGCAGCTTGTCGGCCGGAGAGACCCAGTACTTC; cdr3_aa: CASSLSAGETQYF
d_call: -; v_call: TRBV5-4; clone_size: few; j_call: TRBJ1-1; cdr3_nt: TGTGCCAGCAGCTTTTCCATGAACACTGAAGCTTTCTTT; cdr3_aa: CASSFSMNTEAFF
d_call: -; v_call: TRBV7-9; clone_size: -; j_call: TRBJ2-1; cdr3_nt: TGTGCCAGCAGCTTAAGTGCGGGTTCCTACAATGAGCAGTTCTTC; cdr3_aa: CASSLSAGSYNEQFF
d_call: TRBD2; v_call: TRBV2; clone_size: -; j_call: TRBJ2-7; cdr3_nt: TGTGCCAGCACAGCGGGACCCTACGAGCAGTACTTC; cdr3_aa: CASTAGPYEQYF
d_call: TRBD2; v_call: TRBV7-6; clone_size: -; j_call: TRBJ2-1; cdr3_nt: TGTGCCAGCAGCTCGACTAGCGGGCACTACAATGAGCAGTTCTTC; cdr3_aa: CASSSTSGHYNEQFF
d_call: -; v_call: TRBV29-1; clone_size: once; j_call: TRBJ1-1; cdr3_nt: TGCAGCGTTGAAATGAGCAGCACTGAAGCTTTCTTT; cdr3_aa: CSVEMSSTEAFF
d_call: TRBD2; v_call: TRBV2; clone_size: few; j_call: TRBJ2-2; cdr3_nt: TGTGCCAGCAGGCTAGCGGGAAACACCGGGGAGCTGTTTTTT; cdr3_aa: CASRLAGNTGELFF
d_call: TRBD2; v_call: TRBV5-1; clone_size: -; j_call: TRBJ2-1; cdr3_nt: TGCGCCAGCAGCTCGCCACTAGCGGGGGCGACCTACAATGAGCAGTTCTTC; cdr3_aa: CASSSPLAGATYNEQFF